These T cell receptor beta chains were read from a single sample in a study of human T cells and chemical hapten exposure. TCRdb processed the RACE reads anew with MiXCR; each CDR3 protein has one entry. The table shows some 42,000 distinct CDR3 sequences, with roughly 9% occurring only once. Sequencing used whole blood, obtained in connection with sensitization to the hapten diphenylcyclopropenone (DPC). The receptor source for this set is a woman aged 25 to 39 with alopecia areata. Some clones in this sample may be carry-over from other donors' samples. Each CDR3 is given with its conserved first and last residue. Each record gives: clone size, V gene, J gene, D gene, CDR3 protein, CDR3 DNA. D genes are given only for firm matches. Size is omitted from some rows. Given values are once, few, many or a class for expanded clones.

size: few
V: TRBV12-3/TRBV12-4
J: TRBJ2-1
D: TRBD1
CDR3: CASSNIPGTANNEQFF
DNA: TGTGCCAGCAGCAACATCCCCGGGACAGCGAACAATGAGCAGTTCTTC

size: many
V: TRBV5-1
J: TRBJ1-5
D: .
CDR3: CASREDGAGNQPQHF
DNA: TGCGCCAGCAGAGAGGACGGGGCGGGCAATCAGCCCCAGCATTTT

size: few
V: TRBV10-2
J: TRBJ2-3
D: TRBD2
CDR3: CASSGGPSLSSGSTQYF
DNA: TGCGCCAGTAGTGGGGGGCCTTCGTTGAGTAGCGGGAGTACGCAGTATTTT

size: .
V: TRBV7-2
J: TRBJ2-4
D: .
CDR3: CASSPRVSGRENIQYF
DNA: TGTGCCAGCAGCCCTCGGGTCTCGGGACGAGAGAACATTCAGTACTTC

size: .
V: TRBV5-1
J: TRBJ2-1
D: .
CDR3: CASSLLWNEQFF
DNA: TGCGCCAGCAGCTTGTTGTGGAATGAGCAGTTCTTC

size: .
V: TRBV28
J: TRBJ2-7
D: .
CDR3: CASSLWDSHPYEQYF
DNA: TGTGCCAGCAGTTTATGGGACAGTCACCCCTACGAGCAGTACTTC

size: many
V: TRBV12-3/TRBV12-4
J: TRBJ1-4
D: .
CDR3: CASSANLGLPLNEKLFF
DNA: TGTGCCAGCAGTGCCAACCTCGGACTGCCGTTAAATGAAAAACTGTTTTTT

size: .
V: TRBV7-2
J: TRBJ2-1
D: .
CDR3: CASSSLSAGAGEQFF
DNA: TGTGCCAGCAGCTCTCTCTCGGCGGGGGCCGGTGAGCAGTTCTTC

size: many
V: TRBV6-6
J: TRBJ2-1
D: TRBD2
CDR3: CASSSLAGGPYNEQFF
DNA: TGTGCCAGCAGTTCCCTAGCGGGGGGGCCCTACAATGAGCAGTTCTTC

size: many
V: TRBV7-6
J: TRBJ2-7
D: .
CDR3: CASSPTGSAREQYF
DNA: TGTGCCAGCAGCCCCACAGGGTCGGCGCGGGAGCAGTACTTC

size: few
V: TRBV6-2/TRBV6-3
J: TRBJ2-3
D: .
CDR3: CSSWTTSTDTQYF
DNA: TGTTCGTCATGGACAACTAGCACAGATACGCAGTATTTT

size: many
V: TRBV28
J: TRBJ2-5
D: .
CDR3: CASSRPFMAPGETQYF
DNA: TGTGCCAGCAGCCGACCCTTTATGGCCCCGGGTGAGACCCAGTACTTC

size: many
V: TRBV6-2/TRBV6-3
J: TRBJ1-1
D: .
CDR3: CASSYQGNTEAFF
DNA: TGTGCCAGCAGTTACCAAGGGAATACTGAAGCTTTCTTT

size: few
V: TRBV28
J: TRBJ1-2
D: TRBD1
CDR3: CASSTTGGADGYTF
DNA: TGTGCCAGCAGCACCACAGGGGGCGCGGATGGCTACACCTTC

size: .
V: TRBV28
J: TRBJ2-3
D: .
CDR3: CASLTPGGTDTQYF
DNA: TGTGCCAGCCTGACACCCGGCGGCACAGATACGCAGTATTTT

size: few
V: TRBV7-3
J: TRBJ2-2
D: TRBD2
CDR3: CASSSSGTSGSTGELFF
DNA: TGTGCCAGCAGCTCTTCCGGGACTAGCGGTTCCACCGGGGAGCTGTTTTTT

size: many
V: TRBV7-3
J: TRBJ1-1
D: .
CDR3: CASSLSEGRRSEAFF
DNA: TGTGCCAGCAGCTTATCGGAGGGTCGGAGGTCTGAAGCTTTCTTT

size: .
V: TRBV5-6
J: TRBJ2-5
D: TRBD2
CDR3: CASSLRLAGDQETQYF
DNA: TGTGCCAGCAGCTTAAGACTAGCGGGGGACCAAGAGACCCAGTACTTC

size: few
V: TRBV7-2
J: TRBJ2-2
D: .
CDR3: CASSLWAAPNTGELFF
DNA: TGTGCCAGCAGCTTATGGGCAGCACCGAACACCGGGGAGCTGTTTTTT

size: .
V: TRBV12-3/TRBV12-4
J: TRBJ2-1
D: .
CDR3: CASLDNNEQFF
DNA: TGTGCCAGCTTGGATAACAATGAGCAGTTCTTC

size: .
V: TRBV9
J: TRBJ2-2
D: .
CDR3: CASSARLGWSANTGELFF
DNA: TGTGCCAGCAGCGCTCGGCTAGGTTGGTCCGCGAACACCGGGGAGCTGTTTTTT